This TCR beta chain was profiled in a study of monozygotic twins with inflammatory bowel disease. The study's findings and limits: No difference was seen in repertoire similarity between concordant and discordant twins, possibly from limited power.

The CDR3 contains 13 residues. The V gene's germline CDR1 is SQVTM and CDR2 ANQGSEA. Each donor gave roughly 2.5 ml of peripheral blood. No sorting of T cells preceded isolation of total RNA from whole blood. On this clonotype itself: Its matching antigen is unknown.

Through template switching, UMIs that included a 6-nucleotide sample barcode were added. With the 5' RACE reads reprocessed, TCRdb shows one record per CDR3 protein and no DNA. The specimen's table records about 93,000 distinct CDR3 sequences. The sequenced sample consisted of blood. The chain carries TRBV29-1 and TRBJ1-2; TCRdb's D call, TRBD1, is unchecked because there is no DNA. The receptor was derived from a human donor with ulcerative colitis or Crohn's disease, or a healthy co-twin of an affected twin (not recorded which). The CDR3 sequence is CSVAAGTNYGYTF.